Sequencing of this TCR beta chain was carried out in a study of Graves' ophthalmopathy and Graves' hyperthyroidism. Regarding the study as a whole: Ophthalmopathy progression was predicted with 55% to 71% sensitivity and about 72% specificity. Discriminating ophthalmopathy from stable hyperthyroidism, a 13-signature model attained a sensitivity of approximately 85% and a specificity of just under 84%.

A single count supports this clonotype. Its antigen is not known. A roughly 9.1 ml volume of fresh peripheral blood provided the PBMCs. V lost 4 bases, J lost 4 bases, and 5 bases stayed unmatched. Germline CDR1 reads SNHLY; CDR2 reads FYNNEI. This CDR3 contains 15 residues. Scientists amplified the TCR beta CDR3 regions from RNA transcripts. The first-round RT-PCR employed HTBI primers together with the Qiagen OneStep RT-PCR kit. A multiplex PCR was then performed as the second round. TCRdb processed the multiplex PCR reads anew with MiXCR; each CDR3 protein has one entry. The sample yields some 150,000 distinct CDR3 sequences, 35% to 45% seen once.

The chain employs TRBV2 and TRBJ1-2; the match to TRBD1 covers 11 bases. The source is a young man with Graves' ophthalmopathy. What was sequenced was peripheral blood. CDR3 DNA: TGTGCCAGCAGTGTCGGGACAGGGGGACTCTATGGCTACACCTTC. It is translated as CASSVGTGGLYGYTF.